This is a list of T cell receptor beta chains from one sample in a study of cytomegalovirus exposure and HLA in healthy donors. Using immunoSEQ multiplex PCR, the repertoire was profiled, and TCRdb retains in-frame clones only, with some absent. The repertoire has about 160,000 clones, about 81% of them found once; the top ten carry less than 1%. Sequenced input: PBMCs. The source is a girl aged 2-10 years in good health and CMV-seropositive. The CDR3 runs from the conserved cysteine through the conserved F or W.

v_call	j_call	cdr3_aa
TRBV12-5	TRBJ2-1	CASGETSGSLSSYEQFF
TRBV5-1	TRBJ2-7	CASSSNYEQYF
TRBV19	TRBJ1-4	CASRDRGLSEKLFF
TRBV6-7	TRBJ2-7	CASTPPGTASYEQYF
TRBV7-2	TRBJ2-7	CASSVHSGRDYEQYF
TRBV7-9	TRBJ2-1	CASPSGYNEQFF
TRBV9	TRBJ2-7	CASSPSGTYEQYF
TRBV7-8	TRBJ2-1	CASSSGGLAGDRNEQFF
TRBV7-3	TRBJ2-1	CASSRTGSYNEQFF
TRBV6-5	TRBJ1-4	CASSPGTSTNEKLFF
TRBV19	TRBJ2-7	CASSGGTGSYEQYF
TRBV28	TRBJ1-5	CASSTQGFQPQHF
TRBV10-1	TRBJ2-2	CASSDQNTGELFF
TRBV10-1	TRBJ2-5	CASSRDRGQETQYF
TRBV14	TRBJ1-5	CASSQDTNQPQHF
TRBV28	TRBJ2-5	CASRSPTGGQETQYF
TRBV30	TRBJ2-1	CAWASSYNEQFF
TRBV25-1	TRBJ1-1	CASSERAPSGQALEAFF
TRBV7-9	TRBJ2-7	CASSLGSSGYEQYF
TRBV19	TRBJ1-1	CASSTDRDSTKMNTEAFF
TRBV27	TRBJ2-3	CASSSRGRTDTQYF
TRBV5-6	TRBJ2-7	CASSLVPGRRNEQYF
TRBV28	TRBJ1-1	CASSLRDSYVAGAFF
TRBV25-1	TRBJ2-5	CASSLGAGETQYF
TRBV7-7	TRBJ2-3	CASSLRGGTDTQYF
TRBV7-2	TRBJ2-5	CASSSRVTRFQETQYF
TRBV5-8	TRBJ1-3	CASSLGRGLGNTIYF
TRBV30	TRBJ1-6	CAWRPGTSFSPLHF
TRBV9	TRBJ2-7	CASSVSPARPTYEQYF
TRBV5-1	TRBJ1-1	CASKGGGLWGVTEAFF
TRBV5-6	TRBJ1-2	CASSLGRDSYGYTF
TRBV15	TRBJ2-5	CATSQDYRETQYF
TRBV6-4	TRBJ1-1	CAATGVAEAFF
TRBV10-3	TRBJ2-7	CAISESVTSSYEQYF
TRBV27	TRBJ2-7	CASSLRLAAYEQYF
TRBV11-2	TRBJ2-1	CASSSLAGGPNNEQFF
TRBV4-2	TRBJ2-2	CASSRETTNTGELFF
TRBV6-4	TRBJ2-7	CASSERDESEQYF
TRBV5-6	TRBJ1-3	CASSLVAGASGNTIYF
TRBV19	TRBJ2-2	CASKGGWTGELFF
TRBV6-1	TRBJ1-5	CASVLGQAGQPQHF
TRBV11-2	TRBJ2-5	CASSLGTGRETQYF
TRBV13	TRBJ1-4	CASSSQGPTTNEKLFF
TRBV6-1	TRBJ2-5	CASSALTSGRADETQYF
TRBV7-9	TRBJ2-7	CSSSLALDEQYF
TRBV7-9	TRBJ1-2	CASSIRTDYGYTF
TRBV30	TRBJ1-5	CAWSQGSNQPQHF
TRBV28	TRBJ2-6	CASSLFRGSGANVLTF
TRBV19	TRBJ2-1	CASIGTGENNEQFF
TRBV28	TRBJ1-6	CASSPTGVSSYNSPLHF
TRBV7-8	TRBJ1-5	CASSSMGTGGRQPQHF
TRBV5-1	TRBJ1-1	CASSLVYRGLPEAFF
TRBV5-4	TRBJ2-3	CASSLAGFGTDTQYF
TRBV30	TRBJ2-3	CAWSVPGSLADTQYF
TRBV30	TRBJ1-6	CAWDRTGRLYNSPLHF
TRBV7-8	TRBJ2-7	CASSASHPGQGGEQYF
TRBV6-5	TRBJ2-7	CASSSGLLKRGNEQYF